The clone carrying this T cell receptor (beta chain) was counted a few times. Its antigen remains unidentified. These data belong to a study of early T cells in non-severe SARS-CoV-2 infection. Overall study context: Chains were not paired, and sequencing was done on bulk RNA from unsorted whole blood.

The study, taken as a whole, reports: Anti-spike CD8 specificities were favored by VDJdb matching, whose results missed private and CD4 specificities.

Attachment of unique molecular identifiers to individual cDNA molecules was performed. Each CDR3 protein is one row after TCRdb ran MiXCR on the 5' RACE reads. The repertoire holds almost 65,000 distinct CDR3 sequences, with less than 5% as singletons. V lost 0 bases to trimming and J lost 6 bases, with 13 bases between them. Germline loops: CDR1 MGHRA, CDR2 YSYEKL. The CDR3 covers 15 residues. This TCR came from an adult who was a healthcare worker with PCR-confirmed SARS-CoV-2 infection or an uninfected control (not recorded which). Sequenced input: whole blood. The chain combines TRBV4-1 with TRBJ2-3, with D tentatively TRBD2 (6 bases). DNA of the CDR3: TGCGCCAGCAGCCAAGATATAGAGGGGAGGGATACGCAGTATTTT. Protein: CASSQDIEGRDTQYF.